This entry lists 13 T cell receptor beta chains sequenced from one sample in a study of blood T cells in healthy people across ages. A sample-barcoded 5' primer and a J-beta primer mix were used in a second PCR of roughly 6 to 11 cycles. Each CDR3 protein is one row after TCRdb ran MiXCR on the 5' RACE reads. The sample carries around 970,000 distinct CDR3 sequences, approximately 50% recorded once. The sample comprised blood. The source of these receptors is a woman aged 60-75 years in good health.

This clonotype was detected only once. V and J are TRBV14 and TRBJ2-5; no definite D call. The DNA matches TRBJ2-7 better at its end, which makes the J call doubtful. CDR1 and CDR2 from the germline V gene are SGHDN and FVKESK. CDR3 length equals 12 residues. CDR3 residues: CASSQPNYEQYF. For the CDR3, the DNA is TGTGCCAGCAGCCAGCCCAACTACGAGCAGTACTTC.

The chain joins TRBV7-2 to TRBJ2-6; the D gene is possibly TRBD1 (5 bases). Trimming stripped 0 bases from V and 2 bases from J, with 11 bases between. CDR1 and CDR2 from the germline V gene are SGHTA and FQGNSA. The CDR3 totals 17 residues. CDR3 residues: CASSLALVGPGANVLTF. The CDR3 DNA is TGTGCCAGCAGCTTAGCGCTTGTGGGGCCTGGGGCCAACGTCCTGACTTTC.

This clonotype was counted between two and nine times. J is TRBJ2-5 and V is TRBV11-2, with 8 bases fitting TRBD2. Trimming at V came to 1 base and at J to 0 bases, leaving 4 bases not matched to a gene. The CDR3 totals 16 residues. Germline V gene sequence: CDR1 SGHAT, CDR2 FQNNGV. CDR3 loop: CASSLGGSGNQETQYF. CDR3 nucleotides: TGTGCCAGCAGCTTAGGGGGTAGCGGGAACCAAGAGACCCAGTACTTC.

The J gene is TRBJ2-2, the V gene TRBV24-1, with a tentative D call TRBD2 (5 bases). V was cut by 8 bases and J by 0 bases, with 9 bases left in between. Germline CDR1 KGHDR, CDR2 SFDVKD. The CDR3 consists of 14 residues. The CDR3 nucleotides are TGTGCCACCACAGCGGAGACGAACACCGGGGAGCTGTTTTTT. Translated, it gives CATTAETNTGELFF.

The chain recombines TRBV7-6 with TRBJ2-7; D unclear. The J call may be mistaken, given a closer DNA end match to TRBJ2-5. Germline CDR1 reads SGHVS; CDR2 reads FNYEAQ. CDR3 length: 14 residues. Here the CDR3 reads CASSFQGPRWTQYF. In nucleotides, the CDR3 is TGTGCCAGCAGCTTTCAAGGGCCGCGGTGGACCCAGTACTTC.

This clonotype was detected only a few times. The genes are TRBV6-2 or TRBV6-3 and TRBJ2-5; a possible D gene is TRBD2 (6 bases). V lost 4 bases and J 2 bases, leaving 14 bases between the germline ends. Germline V CDR1 and CDR2: MNHEY, SVGEGT. CDR3 length: 15 amino acids. Here the CDR3 reads CASSSGLHIQETQYF. DNA for the CDR3: TGTGCCAGCAGTTCGGGACTTCACATACAAGAGACCCAGTACTTC.

The J gene is TRBJ1-2, the V gene TRBV28; TRBD1 matches 7 bases. The V and J ends lost 3 bases and 8 bases, in that order; junction bases with no gene match: 3. Germline CDR1 is MDHEN and CDR2 is SYDVKM. The CDR3 contains 12 residues. As DNA, the CDR3 is TGTGCCAGCAGTTTTCGGACAGGCGGCTACACCTTC. Amino acid sequence: CASSFRTGGYTF.

This clonotype came up many times. The V and J genes are TRBV14 and TRBJ2-2, with D hard to call. The germline V gene has CDR1 SGHDN and CDR2 FVKESK. This CDR3 region has 14 residues. Between the trimmed V and J ends, which lost 6 bases and 3 bases, there was a span of 11 bases. CDR3 DNA sequence: TGTGCCAGCAGTCTTTTACCTCACACCGGGGAGCTGTTTTTT. This gives the protein CASSLLPHTGELFF.

The chain links TRBV3-1 to TRBJ1-1; 7 bases match TRBD1. Trimming removed 1 base from V and 4 bases from J; junction bases left unmatched: 3. There are 14 residues in the CDR3. CDR1 and CDR2 (germline): LGHDT, YNNKEL (reference sequence). The CDR3 DNA is TGTGCCAGCAGCCAAGCAGGGGGTCTCACTGAAGCTTTCTTT. Translation: CASSQAGGLTEAFF.

At least ten counts were recorded for this clonotype. V is TRBV13 and J is TRBJ2-7; the D is unclear. V dropped 5 bases and J dropped 2 bases, with 10 bases sitting between them. The CDR3 totals 13 residues. Germline assignment: CDR1 PRHDT and CDR2 FYEKMQ (reference sequence). This chain's CDR3 is CASSPYGAYEQYF. CDR3 bases: TGTGCCAGCAGCCCGTATGGCGCCTACGAGCAGTACTTC.

V usage is TRBV7-6 and J usage is TRBJ1-1; D is perhaps TRBD1 (6 bases). This CDR3 region has 16 residues. CDR1 and CDR2 from the germline V gene are SGHVS and FNYEAQ. Trimming shortened V by 5 bases and J by 5 bases, and 21 bases separated the two germline ends. The CDR3 nucleotides are TGTGCCAGCAGCCTCGTGGTTGGGACAAGAGGAACTGAAGCTTTCTTT. Its translation: CASSLVVGTRGTEAFF. Combining the CDR3 with reference TRBV7-6 and TRBJ1-1 gives the whole variable domain GAGVSQSPRYKVTKRGQDVALRCDPISGHVSLYWYRQALGQGPEFLTYFNYEAQQDKSGLPNDRFSAERPEGSISTLTIQRTEQRDSAMYRCASSLVVGTRGTEAFFGQGTRLTVV.

This clonotype was counted many times. The V and J genes are TRBV12-3 or TRBV12-4 and TRBJ2-7; D perhaps matches TRBD1 (5 bases). This CDR3 has 13 residues. The V and J ends lost 3 bases and 4 bases respectively, with 10 bases between them. CDR3 DNA sequence: TGTGCCAGCAGTTTCTCTCAGGGTTACGAGCAGTACTTC. It is translated as CASSFSQGYEQYF.

This clonotype turned up a few times. The chain carries TRBV9 and TRBJ2-7; the match to TRBD2 covers 10 bases. This CDR3 region has 15 residues. V trimming: 0 bases; J trimming: 8 bases; junction bases outside the gene matches: 8. The germline gives CDR1 SGDLS, CDR2 YYNGEE. This chain's CDR3 is CASSVAGLAGDQQYF. DNA for the CDR3: TGTGCCAGCAGCGTAGCTGGGCTAGCGGGAGACCAGCAGTACTTC.